These T cell receptor beta chains were read from a single sample in a study of T-cell reconstitution after alpha-beta-depleted transplantation in children. TCRdb reprocessed the PCR reads with MiXCR, giving one entry per CDR3 protein. The sample has fewer than 700,000 distinct CDR3 sequences, more than 20% seen once. This material consisted of PBMCs, mostly from graft donor cells, taken 360 days after TCRalphabeta/CD19-depleted stem cell transplant. These receptors all come from a boy under two years old who had a stem cell transplant for acute myeloid leukemia, so the T cells may come from the graft donor. Both conserved end residues are part of each CDR3. The order of the fields is V gene, D gene, J gene, clone size, CDR3 DNA, CDR3 protein. A D gene is named only where the DNA matches it firmly. Not every row has a clone size; where given, it reads once, few, many or a size class.

TRBV4-3,NA,TRBJ2-7,NA,TGCGCCAGCAGCCAACAGGGTGCACCCAAGGGCACCTATGAGCAGTACTTC,CASSQQGAPKGTYEQYF
TRBV2,NA,TRBJ2-3,many,TGTGCCAGCAGTGAAGGGTACAGCTACTACACAGATACGCAGTATTTT,CASSEGYSYYTDTQYF
TRBV5-1,NA,TRBJ2-1,many,TGCGCCAGCAGCTTCCGGGACGAGCAGTTCTTC,CASSFRDEQFF
TRBV27,NA,TRBJ1-5,many,TGTGCCAGCAGTTTACGGGGGACCCATCAGCCCCAGCATTTT,CASSLRGTHQPQHF
TRBV6-1,TRBD1,TRBJ1-3,few,TGTGCCAGCACAGGGGGTCCCTCTGGAAACACCATATATTTT,CASTGGPSGNTIYF
TRBV15,NA,TRBJ2-5,NA,TGTGCCACCAGCCGCGGACAGCAAGAGACCCAGTACTTC,CATSRGQQETQYF
TRBV20-1,NA,TRBJ2-4,NA,TGCAGTGCTAGAGATGGGTTTTGGATGGACATTCAGTACTTC,CSARDGFWMDIQYF
TRBV15,TRBD1,TRBJ1-4,NA,TGTGCCACCAGCAGAGGCGGTCGGACAGGGGATGAAAAACTGTTTTTT,CATSRGGRTGDEKLFF
TRBV20-1,NA,TRBJ2-1,few,TGCAGTGCTAGAGACCCCCGGAGCTCCTACAATGAGCAGTTCTTC,CSARDPRSSYNEQFF
TRBV12-3/TRBV12-4,NA,TRBJ2-5,few,TGTGCCAGCAGCACCCCCCCAGAGACCCAGTACTTC,CASSTPPETQYF
TRBV20-1,TRBD2,TRBJ2-5,NA,TGCAGTGCTGAAGCGGGGGCCCAAGAGACCCAGTACTTC,CSAEAGAQETQYF
TRBV5-5,NA,TRBJ2-1,NA,TGTGCCAGCAGCTCTGGGCTCGGATGCTCCTACAATGAGCAGTTCTTC,CASSSGLGCSYNEQFF
TRBV6-1,NA,TRBJ2-3,NA,TGTGCCAGCTCCCGCGGTTCGATGTCAGATACGCAGTATTTT,CASSRGSMSDTQYF
TRBV15,NA,TRBJ1-5,many,TGTGCCACCAGCAGAGATAGCCCCGTGACCGGGCCGGGGCAGCCCCAGCATTTT,CATSRDSPVTGPGQPQHF
TRBV20-1,TRBD2,TRBJ2-5,many,TGCAGTGCTAGCAATAGCGGGGGCTCCCAAGAGACCCAGTACTTC,CSASNSGGSQETQYF
TRBV29-1,TRBD1,TRBJ2-2,many,TGCAGCGTTTTTGACAGGGGTGGCGGGGAGCTGTTTTTT,CSVFDRGGGELFF
TRBV12-3/TRBV12-4,TRBD2,TRBJ2-4,few,TGTGCCAGCAGTTTGAGCACCCAGGGCGGGGGGGCGATCTCCATTCAGTACTTC,CASSLSTQGGGAISIQYF